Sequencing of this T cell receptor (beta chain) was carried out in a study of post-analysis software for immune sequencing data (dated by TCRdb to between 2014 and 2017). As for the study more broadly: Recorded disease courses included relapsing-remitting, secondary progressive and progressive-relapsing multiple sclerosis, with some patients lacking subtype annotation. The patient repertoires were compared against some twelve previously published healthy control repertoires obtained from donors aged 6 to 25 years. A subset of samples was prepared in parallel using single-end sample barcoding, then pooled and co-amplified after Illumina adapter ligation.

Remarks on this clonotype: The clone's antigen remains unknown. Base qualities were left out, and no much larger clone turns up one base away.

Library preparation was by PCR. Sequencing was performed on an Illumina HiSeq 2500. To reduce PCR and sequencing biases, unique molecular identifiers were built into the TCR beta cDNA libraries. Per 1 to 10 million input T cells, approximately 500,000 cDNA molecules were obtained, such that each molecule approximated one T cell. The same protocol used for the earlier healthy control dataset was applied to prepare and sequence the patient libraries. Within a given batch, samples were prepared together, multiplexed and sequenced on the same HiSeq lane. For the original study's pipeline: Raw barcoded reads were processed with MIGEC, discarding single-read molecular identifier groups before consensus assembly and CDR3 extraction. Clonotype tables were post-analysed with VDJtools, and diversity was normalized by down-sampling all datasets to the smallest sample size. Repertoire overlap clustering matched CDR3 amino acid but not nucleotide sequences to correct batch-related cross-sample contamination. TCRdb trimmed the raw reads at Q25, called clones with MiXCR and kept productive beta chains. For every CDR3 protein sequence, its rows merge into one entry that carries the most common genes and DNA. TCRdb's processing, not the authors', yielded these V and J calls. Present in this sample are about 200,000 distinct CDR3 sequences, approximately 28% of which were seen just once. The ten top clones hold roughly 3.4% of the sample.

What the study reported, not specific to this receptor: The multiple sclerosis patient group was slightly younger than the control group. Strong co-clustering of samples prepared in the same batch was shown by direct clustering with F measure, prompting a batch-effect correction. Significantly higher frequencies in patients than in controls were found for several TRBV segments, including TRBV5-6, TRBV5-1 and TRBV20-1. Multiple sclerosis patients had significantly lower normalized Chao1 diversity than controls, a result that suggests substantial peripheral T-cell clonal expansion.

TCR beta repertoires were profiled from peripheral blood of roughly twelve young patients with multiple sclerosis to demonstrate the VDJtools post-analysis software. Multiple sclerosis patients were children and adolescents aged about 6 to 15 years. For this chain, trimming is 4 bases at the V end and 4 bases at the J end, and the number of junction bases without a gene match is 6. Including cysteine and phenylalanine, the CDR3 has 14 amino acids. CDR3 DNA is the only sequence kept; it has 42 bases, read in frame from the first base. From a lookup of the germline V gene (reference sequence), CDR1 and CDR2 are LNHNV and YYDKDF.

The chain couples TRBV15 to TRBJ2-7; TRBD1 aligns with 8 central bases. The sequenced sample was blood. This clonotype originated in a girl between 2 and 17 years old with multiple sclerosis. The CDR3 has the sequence CATSIDRGPYEQYF. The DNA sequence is TGTGCCACCAGCATAGACAGGGGACCATACGAGCAGTACTTC.